These 25 T cell receptor beta chains were all obtained from the same sample, sequenced in a study of beta chain features in type 1 diabetes. Reverse transcription of all isolated RNA meant that expressed TCRB transcripts were sequenced. The method was immunoSEQ multiplex PCR; TCRdb's version includes in-frame clones alone and lacks a portion of them. The table lists 430,000 or so clones, over 10% of them singletons. The sequenced material came from naive CD4+ T cells from blood. The receptors derive from a woman aged 18 to 35 in good health.

The rearrangement joins TRBV18 to TRBJ2-5; weak D call: TRBD1 (6 bases). Germline assignment: CDR1 KGHSH and CDR2 LQKENI. The ends were cut back, 8 bases at V and 5 bases at J, with 15 bases in the middle. CDR3 size: 13 residues. The CDR3 DNA reads as TGTGCCAGCATCGGACAGTTGGGGGAGACCCAGTACTTC. It codes for CASIGQLGETQYF.

In this sample, this clone turned up a few times. The gene calls are TRBV4-3 and TRBJ2-7, with 7 bases aligning to TRBD2. The germline CDR1 and CDR2 sequences are LGHNA and YSLEER. V dropped 5 bases and J dropped 2; count of bases not matched to a gene: 18. The CDR3 covers 18 residues. This chain's CDR3 is CASSYLRTSGAGAYEQYF. For the CDR3, the DNA is TGCGCCAGCAGCTACCTACGAACGAGCGGGGCTGGGGCCTACGAGCAGTACTTC.

The chain recombines TRBV5-4 with TRBJ1-4; D is possibly TRBD1 (6 bases). The germline gives CDR1 SGHNT, CDR2 YYREEE (reference sequence). This CDR3 has 15 residues. V was shortened by 0 bases and J by 5 bases, with 11 bases between the two germline ends. CDR3 amino acids: CASSLGGTRNEKLFF. As DNA, the CDR3 is TGTGCCAGCAGCTTGGGGGGGACAAGAAATGAAAAACTGTTTTTT.

As for this clone: This same CDR3 is encoded by further DNA sequences in the sample. The V gene is TRBV5-4, the J gene TRBJ2-3, with 8 nucleotides matching TRBD2. In germline, CDR1 is SGHNT, CDR2 YYREEE (reference sequence). With 0 bases clipped from V and 1 base from J, the junction kept 1 base outside the gene matches. The CDR3 is 15 residues long. CDR3 DNA: TGTGCCAGCAGCTTGGCAGCGGGGGGCACAGATACGCAGTATTTT. Residues: CASSLAAGGTDTQYF.

The CDR3 DNA sequence: TGCGCCAGCAGCTTATACCGGGACAGGGTCACTGAAGCTTTCTTT. Translation: CASSLYRDRVTEAFF. The J gene is TRBJ1-1, the V gene TRBV5-1; TRBD1 matches at 9 bases. Germline loops: CDR1 SGHRS, CDR2 YFSETQ. The CDR3 is made up of 15 amino acids. V was pared by 2 bases and J by 4 bases, with 6 bases of the junction left unmatched.

The DNA of the CDR3 is TGTGCCAGCAGCTTAACGAGGGAAGCAGACGAGCAGTACTTC. It codes for CASSLTREADEQYF. The chain joins TRBV7-3 to TRBJ2-7; possibly TRBD2 for D (5 bases). Looked up from germline, CDR1 is SGHTA and CDR2 is FQGTGA. CDR3 size: 14 residues. V shed 0 bases and J shed 5 bases, with 11 bases lying between them.

This rearrangement joins TRBV5-6 to TRBJ2-1; TRBD2 aligns across 11 bases. The V segment lost 0 bases and the J segment 7 bases; nucleotides outside the gene matches: 3. The CDR3 totals 15 residues. Germline V CDR1 and CDR2: SGHDT, YYEEEE. Here the CDR3 DNA reads TGTGCCAGCAGCTTGGGTCTAGCGGGAGGAAATGAGCAGTTCTTC. Its protein product is CASSLGLAGGNEQFF. Together with reference TRBV5-6 and TRBJ2-1, the CDR3 gives the full variable domain: DAGVTQSPTHLIKTRGQQVTLRCSPKSGHDTVSWYQQALGQGPQFIFQYYEEEERQRGNFPDRFSGHQFPNYSSELNVNALLLGDSALYLCASSLGLAGGNEQFFGPGTRLTVL.

This clone was recorded a few times. The gene calls are TRBV4-1 and TRBJ2-4; no definite D call. The CDR3 contains 15 residues. Deletions cut 5 bases from V and 0 bases from J, with 11 bases between. Per germline, CDR1 MGHRA and CDR2 YSYEKL. CDR3 in DNA: TGCGCCAGCAGCGCCGTCGACATAGCCAAAAACATTCAGTACTTC. Protein sequence: CASSAVDIAKNIQYF.

This clone appeared a few times. Other DNA sequences in the sample encode the same CDR3. The chain carries TRBV18 and TRBJ2-1, with no clear D. Germline loops: CDR1 KGHSH, CDR2 LQKENI. There are 11 residues in the CDR3. Trimming removed 2 bases from V and 6 bases from J, with 2 bases in between. Written as DNA, the CDR3 is TGTGCCAGCTCACCAGTCAATGAGCAGTTCTTC. Protein product: CASSPVNEQFF.

The table lists this clone with a few counts. This chain uses TRBV30 with TRBJ2-7; D unresolved. In germline, CDR1 is GTSNPN, CDR2 SVGIG (reference sequence). The CDR3 runs 11 residues. V lost 2 bases, J lost 6 bases, and 8 bases lay in between. The chain's CDR3 is CAWSTRVEQYF. CDR3 in DNA: TGTGCCTGGAGTACAAGGGTCGAGCAGTACTTC.

This clone was seen only a few times. The CDR3 DNA reads TGTGCCAGCAGCGTAGTGGCTAGCGGGCTCTACGAGCAGTACTTC. This gives the protein CASSVVASGLYEQYF. The chain recombines TRBV9 with TRBJ2-7, with 8 bases lining up with TRBD2. Trimming took 0 bases from V and 3 from J; bases not matched to a gene: 5. The CDR3 spans 15 residues. Germline-derived CDR1 and CDR2 are SGDLS and YYNGEE.

This chain uses TRBV4-3 with TRBJ2-3, with TRBD1 matching over 9 bases. CDR3 length: 15 amino acids. V lost 1 base, J lost 1 base, and 0 bases stayed unmatched. CDR1 is LGHNA, CDR2 YSLEER, per germline. The CDR3 loop reads CASSQGDRGTDTQYF. The CDR3 bases are TGCGCCAGCAGCCAAGGGGACAGGGGCACAGATACGCAGTATTTT.

This chain joins TRBV23-1 and TRBJ2-3, with 11 nucleotides matching TRBD2. TRBV23-1 is treated as an ORF (open reading frame) with a function not yet certain. CDR3 length: 16 residues. V lost 2 bases, J lost 6 bases, and 7 bases stayed unmatched. The CDR3 sequence is CASSQIASGRRDTQYF. DNA for the CDR3: TGCGCCAGCAGTCAAATTGCTAGCGGGAGGAGGGATACGCAGTATTTT.

This clone was counted only a few times. The J gene is TRBJ2-3, the V gene TRBV5-1, with 10 bases identical to TRBD2. Per the germline V gene, CDR1 is SGHRS and CDR2 is YFSETQ. J gave up 8 bases and V 0 bases, and 12 bases lay outside the gene matches. The CDR3 sequence is 17 residues long. CDR3 DNA sequence: TGCGCCAGCAGCTTGGGGCTAGCGGGAGCCTTGCAATCTACGCAGTATTTT. Protein product: CASSLGLAGALQSTQYF.

This clone was seen a handful of times. V usage is TRBV19 and J usage is TRBJ2-7, with a weak D call TRBD2 (5 bases). Germline V gene sequence: CDR1 LNHDA, CDR2 SQIVND (reference sequence). The CDR3 loop spans 15 amino acids. The V gene lost 6 bases and the J gene lost 6 bases, with 21 bases spanning the gap. The CDR3 nucleotides read TGTGCCAGTAGGTCCTTTAGGGCCCGTCGGGGCGAGCAGTACTTC. Its translation: CASRSFRARRGEQYF.

This chain joins TRBV5-4 and TRBJ1-5; tentative D call: TRBD1 (5 bases). The V end was cut by 0 bases, the J end by 4 bases, with 8 bases between. The germline gives CDR1 SGHNT, CDR2 YYREEE (reference sequence). The CDR3 covers 14 residues. The CDR3 spells CASSLAGGNQPQHF. CDR3 nucleotides: TGTGCCAGCAGCTTGGCTGGGGGAAATCAGCCCCAGCATTTT.

The table lists this clone with a few counts. The V gene is TRBV18, the J gene TRBJ2-7; TRBD2 matches at 7 bases. The CDR3 is 14 residues long. Losses at the gene ends were 2 bases for V and 4 bases for J; bases not matched to a gene: 5. Looked up from germline, CDR1 is KGHSH and CDR2 is LQKENI. The CDR3, as DNA: TGTGCCAGCTCACCAACTCAGGGAGGGTACGAGCAGTACTTC. It encodes CASSPTQGGYEQYF.

This clone has more than one count but fewer than ten. The chain uses TRBV20-1 and TRBJ1-2; D unclear. V gave up 6 bases and J gave up 6 bases, with 2 bases separating them. Germline CDR1 and CDR2: DFQATT and SNEGSKA (reference sequence). The CDR3 totals 8 residues. The CDR3 reads CSANGYTF. CDR3 DNA: TGCAGTGCGAATGGCTACACCTTC.

The J gene is TRBJ2-7, the V gene TRBV13; 9 nucleotides match TRBD1. V lost 5 bases and J lost 0; bases outside the gene matches: 8. CDR3 size: 16 residues. In germline, CDR1 is PRHDT, CDR2 FYEKMQ (reference sequence). The CDR3 DNA reads as TGTGCCAGCAGCAGTCTGGGGACAGGGTTCTCCTACGAGCAGTACTTC. It encodes CASSSLGTGFSYEQYF.

J is TRBJ1-2 and V is TRBV7-2, with a tentative D call TRBD1 (5 bases). From germline, CDR1 is SGHTA and CDR2 FQGNSA. Trimming took 4 bases from V and 4 from J, leaving 13 bases between them. There are 14 residues in the CDR3. The CDR3 reads CASSYLRQSYGYTF. In DNA, the CDR3 is TGTGCCAGCAGCTACCTTCGACAGAGCTATGGCTACACCTTC.

This clone showed up just a few times. The chain links TRBV6-5 to TRBJ1-2, with D unresolved. From germline, CDR1 is MNHEY and CDR2 SVGAGI. CDR3 size: 13 residues. V was clipped by 6 bases and J by 4 bases, with 12 bases between them. The CDR3: CASSRRQRYGYTF. The CDR3 DNA sequence: TGTGCCAGCAGCCGCAGACAACGCTATGGCTACACCTTC.

This sequence joins TRBV7-8 and TRBJ2-7; no firm D call. The length of the CDR3 is 13 residues. Trimming took off 2 bases at V and 3 bases at J, with 8 bases between the two ends. Germline V gene lookup returns CDR1 SGHVS and CDR2 FQNEAQ. CDR3 nucleotides: TGTGCCAGCAGCTTAAGTGAGGACTACGAGCAGTACGTC. Its protein is CASSLSEDYEQYV.

This clone was counted between two and nine times. The chain is built from TRBV6-5 and TRBJ2-1; the match to TRBD2 covers 11 bases. CDR3 length: 14 amino acids. Trimming took 6 bases from V and 5 from J; bases not matched to a gene: 3. Per the germline V gene, CDR1 is MNHEY and CDR2 is SVGAGI. Here the CDR3 reads CASRGLAENNEQFF. CDR3 coding DNA: TGTGCCAGCAGGGGACTAGCGGAAAACAATGAGCAGTTCTTC.

The V gene is TRBV4-1, the J gene TRBJ2-1; TRBD2 matches at 8 bases. The CDR3 totals 15 residues. From germline, CDR1 is MGHRA and CDR2 YSYEKL. The junction had 8 bases not matched to a gene; V was cut back by 3 bases and J by 7 bases. The CDR3 coding sequence is TGCGCCAGCAGCCACCCCGGGGGGGCAGGGAATGAGCAGTTCTTC. Protein sequence: CASSHPGGAGNEQFF.

This clone showed up just a few times. The chain couples TRBV29-1 to TRBJ2-1; the D gene is possibly TRBD1 (5 bases). The V end lost 6 bases, the J end lost 7 bases, and 7 bases lay between the germline ends. This CDR3 region has 10 residues. Germline values: CDR1 SQVTM, CDR2 ANQGSEA. The CDR3 loop is CSVGENEQFF. CDR3 bases: TGCAGCGTAGGGGAAAATGAGCAGTTCTTC.